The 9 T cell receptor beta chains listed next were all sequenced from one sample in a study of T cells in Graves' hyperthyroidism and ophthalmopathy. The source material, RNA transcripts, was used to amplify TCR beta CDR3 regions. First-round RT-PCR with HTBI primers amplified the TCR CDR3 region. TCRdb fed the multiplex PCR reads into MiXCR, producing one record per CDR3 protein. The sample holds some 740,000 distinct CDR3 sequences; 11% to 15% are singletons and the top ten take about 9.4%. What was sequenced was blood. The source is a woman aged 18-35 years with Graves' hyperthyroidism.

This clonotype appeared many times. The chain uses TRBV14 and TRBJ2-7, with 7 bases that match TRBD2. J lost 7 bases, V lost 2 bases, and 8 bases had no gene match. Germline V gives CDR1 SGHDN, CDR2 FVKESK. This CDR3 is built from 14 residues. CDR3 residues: CASSQLGRSGEQYF. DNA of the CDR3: TGTGCCAGCAGCCAACTCGGGAGGTCTGGGGAGCAGTACTTC.

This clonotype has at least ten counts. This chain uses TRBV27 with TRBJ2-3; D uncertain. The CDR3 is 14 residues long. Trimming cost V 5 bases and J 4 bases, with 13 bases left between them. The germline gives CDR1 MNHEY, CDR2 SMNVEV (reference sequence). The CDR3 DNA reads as TGTGCCAGCAGTGTCCGGGCTACCCCAGATACGCAGTATTTT. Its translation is CASSVRATPDTQYF.

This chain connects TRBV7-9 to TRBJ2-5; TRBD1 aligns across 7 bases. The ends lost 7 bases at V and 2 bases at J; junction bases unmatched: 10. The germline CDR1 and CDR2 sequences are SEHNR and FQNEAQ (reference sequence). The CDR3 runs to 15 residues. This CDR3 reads CASIDPGQSQETQYF. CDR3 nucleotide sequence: TGTGCCAGCATCGATCCGGGACAGAGTCAAGAGACCCAGTACTTC.

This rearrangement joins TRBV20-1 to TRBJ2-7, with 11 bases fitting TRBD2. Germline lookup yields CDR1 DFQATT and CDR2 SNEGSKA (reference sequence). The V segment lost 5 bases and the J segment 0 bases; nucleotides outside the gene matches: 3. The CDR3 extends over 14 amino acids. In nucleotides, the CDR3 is TGCAGTGCTGGGGGACTAGCGGACTCCTACGAGCAGTACTTC. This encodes CSAGGLADSYEQYF.

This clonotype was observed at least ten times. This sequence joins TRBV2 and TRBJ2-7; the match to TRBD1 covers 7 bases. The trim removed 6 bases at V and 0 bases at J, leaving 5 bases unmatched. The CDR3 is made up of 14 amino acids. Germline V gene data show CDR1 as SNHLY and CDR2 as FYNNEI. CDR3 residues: CASRGTVNSYEQYF. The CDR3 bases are TGTGCCAGCAGGGGGACAGTCAACTCCTACGAGCAGTACTTC.

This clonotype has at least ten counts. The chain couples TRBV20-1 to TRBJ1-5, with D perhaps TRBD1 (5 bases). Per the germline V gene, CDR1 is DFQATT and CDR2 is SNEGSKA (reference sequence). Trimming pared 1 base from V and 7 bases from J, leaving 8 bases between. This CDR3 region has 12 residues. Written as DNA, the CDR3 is TGCAGTGCTAGAGTTACAGGACAGCCCCAGCATTTT. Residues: CSARVTGQPQHF.

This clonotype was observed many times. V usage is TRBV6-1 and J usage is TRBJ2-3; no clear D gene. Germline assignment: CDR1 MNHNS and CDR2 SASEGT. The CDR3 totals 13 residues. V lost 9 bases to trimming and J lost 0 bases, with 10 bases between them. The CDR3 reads CASNFRSTDTQYF. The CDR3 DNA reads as TGTGCCAGTAACTTCCGTAGCACAGATACGCAGTATTTT.

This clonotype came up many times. The CDR3 nucleotides are TGTGCCAGCAGTACCTTCTACAATGAGCAGTTCTTC. Translation gives CASSTFYNEQFF. This chain connects TRBV27 to TRBJ2-1; D gene ambiguous. The CDR3 is 12 residues long. Germline V gene sequence: CDR1 MNHEY, CDR2 SMNVEV (reference sequence). V gave up 5 bases and J gave up 3 bases, with 5 bases separating them.

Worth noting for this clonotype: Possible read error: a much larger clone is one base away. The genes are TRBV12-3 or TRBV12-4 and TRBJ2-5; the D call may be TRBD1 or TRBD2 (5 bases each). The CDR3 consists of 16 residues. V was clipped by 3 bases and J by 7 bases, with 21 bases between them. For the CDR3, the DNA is TGTGCCAGCAGTTTCTCATTGAGGGGCAGCCTCTTGACCCAGTACTTC. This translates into CASSFSLRGSLLTQYF.